The T cell receptor (beta chain) under discussion was sequenced for a study of vaccination and CD4 T cells after COVID-19. This clonotype was recorded a few times. The antigen remains unidentified. This CDR3 is 13 amino acids long. Germline V lookup: CDR1 GTSNPN, CDR2 SVGIG (reference sequence). The V and J ends lost 0 bases and 1 base respectively, with 6 bases between them. With the Oncomine TCR Beta short-read assay, DNA from cultured CD4+ T cells was sequenced. TCRdb called the PCR reads again in MiXCR, with one record for every CDR3 protein. The sample yields 9,500 to 15,000 distinct CDR3 sequences, approximately 49% seen once. Treatment denoted: roughly 10-day PBMC culture with coronavirus spike peptide pools or control peptides (ViraFEST assay).

This chain connects TRBV30 to TRBJ1-1, with D unclear. Material: CD4+ T cells from blood, cultured in vitro. The TCR comes from a human donor who had recovered from COVID-19. The CDR3 region has the DNA TGTGCCTGGAGTGTGGCTCCGAACACTGAAGCTTTCTTT. Protein sequence: CAWSVAPNTEAFF. Supplemented by reference TRBV30 and TRBJ1-1, the full variable domain reads SQTIHQWPATLVQPVGSPLSLECTVEGTSNPNLYWYRQAAGRGLQLLFYSVGIGQISSEVPQNLSASRPQDRQFILSSKKLLLSDSGFYLCAWSVAPNTEAFFGQGTRLTVV.